This T cell receptor (beta chain) came from a study of metastatic and nonmetastatic thyroid tumors. Study as a whole: The comparison covered peripheral blood and tumor or nodule tissue in malignant and benign thyroid patients.

This CDR3 has 18 residues. The germline V gene has CDR1 MDHEN and CDR2 SYDVKM. Trimming shortened V by 6 bases and J by 2 bases, and 20 bases separated the two germline ends. Until they underwent thyroid surgery, no patient had received any treatment. This clone was found many times. Its antigen is currently unknown. Original analysis: Between-group CDR3 differences, defined by clinicopathological status, yielded a distant-metastasis classifier for papillary thyroid cancer. TCRdb redid the clone calls on the PCR reads using MiXCR. TCRdb's processing, not the study's, gives the V and J calls here. The table records roughly 13,000 clones, under 25% of them present only once. Study-wide points: Compared with benign nodules, malignant thyroid tumors were reported to have significantly higher TCR beta diversity in both blood and tumor.

This sequence joins TRBV28 and TRBJ2-6; D remains unclear. The origin of this receptor is a female donor with papillary thyroid cancer or a benign thyroid nodule (not recorded which). Some clones in this sample may be carry-over from other donors' samples. Input material: blood. The CDR3: CASSLRTLLLPGANVLTF. The CDR3 DNA is TGTGCCAGCAGCCTCAGGACGCTCCTCTTACCTGGGGCCAACGTCCTGACTTTC.